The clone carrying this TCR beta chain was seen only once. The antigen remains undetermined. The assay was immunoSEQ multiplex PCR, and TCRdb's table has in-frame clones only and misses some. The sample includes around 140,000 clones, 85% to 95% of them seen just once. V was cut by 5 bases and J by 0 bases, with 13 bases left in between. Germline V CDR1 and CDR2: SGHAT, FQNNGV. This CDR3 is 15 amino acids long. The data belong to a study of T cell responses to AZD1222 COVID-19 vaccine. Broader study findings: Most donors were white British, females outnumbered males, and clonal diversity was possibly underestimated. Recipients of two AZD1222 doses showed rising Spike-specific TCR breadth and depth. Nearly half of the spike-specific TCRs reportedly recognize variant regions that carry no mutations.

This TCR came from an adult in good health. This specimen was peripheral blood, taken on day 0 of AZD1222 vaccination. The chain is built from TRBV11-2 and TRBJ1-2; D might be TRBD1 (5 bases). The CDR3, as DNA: TGTGCCAGCAGCCCGAGCACAGGACCTAACTATGGCTACACCTTC. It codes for CASSPSTGPNYGYTF. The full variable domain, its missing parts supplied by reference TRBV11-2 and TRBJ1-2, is EAGVAQSPRYKIIEKRQSVAFWCNPISGHATLYWYQQILGQGPKLLIQFQNNGVVDDSQLPKDRFSAERLKGVDSTLKIQPAKLEDSAVYLCASSPSTGPNYGYTFGSGTRLTVV.